The 18 T cell receptor beta chains below come from one sample, sequenced in a study of T cells after yellow fever vaccination. One entry per CDR3 protein results from TCRdb running MiXCR on the 5' RACE reads. The sample carries a few hundred thousand distinct CDR3 sequences, 8% to 9.5% recorded once. Sequenced here: PBMCs, sampled more than 35 days after the first yellow fever vaccination. The receptor set was obtained from a man younger than 30 who received the YFV17D yellow fever vaccine.

This clonotype was observed a handful of times. This chain joins TRBV4-3 and TRBJ1-2, with unresolved D. V gave up 4 bases and J gave up 4 bases, with 13 bases separating them. Germline V gene data show CDR1 as LGHNA and CDR2 as YSLEER. This CDR3 has 14 amino acids. CDR3 sequence reads: CASSLERLTYGYTF. CDR3 coding DNA: TGCGCCAGCAGCCTAGAGCGTCTTACCTATGGCTACACCTTC.

The chain is built from TRBV5-4 and TRBJ2-1; tentatively, D is TRBD2 (5 bases). The V and J ends lost 2 bases and 0 bases respectively, with 9 bases between them. CDR3 length: 15 amino acids. Germline V gene lookup returns CDR1 SGHNT and CDR2 YYREEE (reference sequence). CDR3 DNA: TGTGCCAGCAGCTTCGAGGGAAGCTCCTACAATGAGCAGTTCTTC. It specifies CASSFEGSSYNEQFF.

The V gene is TRBV6-1, the J gene TRBJ2-5; D tentatively reads TRBD1 or TRBD2 (5 bases each). The CDR3 length is 15 residues. Germline V gene lookup returns CDR1 MNHNS and CDR2 SASEGT. V was trimmed by 7 bases and J by 5 bases, leaving 20 bases between them. CDR3 in amino acids: CASTEFGASVETQYF. CDR3 DNA sequence: TGTGCCAGCACCGAATTCGGGGCCAGTGTCGAGACCCAGTACTTC.

In DNA, the CDR3 is TGTGCCAGCAGGAGGGAGCACCCCCTACGCGAGCAGTACGTC. Its protein is CASRREHPLREQYV. V is TRBV6-2 or TRBV6-3 and J is TRBJ2-7; the D gene is possibly TRBD2 (5 bases). Trimming stripped 6 bases from V and 6 bases from J, with 18 bases between. CDR1 and CDR2 (germline): MNHEY, SVGEGT. The CDR3 spans 14 residues.

This clonotype was seen a few times. The rearrangement uses TRBV19 and TRBJ2-6; a weak D match, TRBD2 (5 bases). V was pared by 7 bases and J by 0 bases, with 13 bases between. The V gene's germline CDR1 is LNHDA and CDR2 SQIVND (reference sequence). This CDR3 contains 16 residues. In DNA form, the CDR3 reads TGTGCCAGTAAACGGGGATCGCCCTCTGGGGCCAACGTCCTGACTTTC. This translates into CASKRGSPSGANVLTF.

The chain is built from TRBV5-4 and TRBJ1-1; tentatively, D is TRBD1 (6 bases). CDR1 is SGHNT, CDR2 YYREEE, per germline (reference sequence). V lost 4 bases to trimming and J lost 4 bases, with 17 bases between them. There are 15 residues in the CDR3. The CDR3 loop is CASSPRGGSVTEAFF. CDR3 nucleotides: TGTGCCAGCAGCCCTCGAGGGGGTTCGGTCACTGAAGCTTTCTTT.

V usage is TRBV7-2 and J usage is TRBJ2-2, with D possibly matching TRBD2 (5 bases). This CDR3 has 13 amino acids. V lost 6 bases and J 7 bases, leaving 12 bases between the germline ends. CDR1 and CDR2 (germline): SGHTA, FQGNSA. The CDR3 coding sequence is TGTGCCAGCAGGCCGAGGGTTTTCGGGGAGCTGTTTTTT. Translated: CASRPRVFGELFF.

This clonotype showed up just a few times. The rearrangement links TRBV6-5 to TRBJ2-7; a weak D match, TRBD1 (6 bases). The CDR3 length is 11 residues. V gave up 6 bases and J gave up 12 bases, with 15 bases separating them. In germline, CDR1 is MNHEY, CDR2 SVGAGI. The CDR3 loop reads CASRGTGLWYV. The CDR3 coding sequence is TGTGCCAGCAGGGGCACAGGGTTGTGGTACGTC.

This clonotype has more than one count but fewer than ten. V is TRBV9 and J is TRBJ2-1, with 12 bases that match TRBD2. Per the germline V gene, CDR1 is SGDLS and CDR2 is YYNGEE. The CDR3 has 15 amino acids. V shed 1 base and J 9 bases; nucleotides not matched to a gene: 5. The chain's CDR3 is CASSVSSGGASEQFF. In DNA, the CDR3 is TGTGCCAGCAGCGTATCTAGCGGGGGGGCCAGTGAGCAGTTCTTC.

This clonotype came up a few times. This rearrangement joins TRBV11-3 to TRBJ1-1, with 9 bases lining up with TRBD1. Germline values: CDR1 SGHNT, CDR2 YENEEA. CDR3 length: 16 amino acids. V shed 9 bases and J 4 bases; nucleotides not matched to a gene: 15. Here the CDR3 DNA reads TGTGCCAGTCCCGGGACAGGGATAATTTCGAGCACTGAAGCTTTCTTT. Its translation is CASPGTGIISSTEAFF.

This clonotype came up a few times. The CDR3 protein is CASSQAGGPSWSYNEQFF. In nucleotides, the CDR3 is TGTGCCAGCAGTCAAGCGGGGGGGCCGTCTTGGTCCTACAATGAGCAGTTCTTC. The chain carries TRBV28 and TRBJ2-1; 10 bases are a match to TRBD2. CDR3 size: 18 residues. With V trimmed by 5 bases and J by 1 base, 11 bases remained unmatched. Germline CDR1 is MDHEN and CDR2 is SYDVKM.

In DNA form, the CDR3 reads TGTGCTGCGATCCAGGGGCGGATGTTCTCCTACGAGCAGTACTTC. It is translated as CAAIQGRMFSYEQYF. V usage is TRBV2 and J usage is TRBJ2-7, with D perhaps matching TRBD1 (6 bases). Germline CDR1 is SNHLY and CDR2 is FYNNEI. This CDR3 comprises 15 residues. Looking up the rest from reference TRBV2 and TRBJ2-7 gives the full variable domain: EPEVTQTPSHQVTQMGQEVILRCVPISNHLYFYWYRQILGQKVEFLVSFYNNEISEKSEIFDDQFSVERPDGSNFTLKIRSTKLEDSAMYFCAAIQGRMFSYEQYFGPGTRLTVT.

In its sample, this clonotype was seen a few times. The V gene is TRBV5-1, the J gene TRBJ1-1; D is perhaps TRBD1 (6 bases). Trimming removed 0 bases at V and 13 bases at J, with 28 bases between. The CDR3 spans 17 residues. From germline, CDR1 is SGHRS and CDR2 YFSETQ. The CDR3 nucleotides read TGCGCCAGCAGCTTGGGGGACCGGGACCTGGGGGGCGGTTCCGGTTTCTTT. It specifies CASSLGDRDLGGGSGFF.

A few counts support this clonotype. V and J are TRBV5-1 and TRBJ1-2; D perhaps matches TRBD1 (5 bases). Per germline, CDR1 SGHRS and CDR2 YFSETQ. Trimming took off 0 bases at V and 3 bases at J, with 15 bases between the two ends. The CDR3 is 16 amino acids. CDR3 sequence: CASSLAREGTHYGYTF. The CDR3 nucleotides are TGCGCCAGCAGCTTGGCCAGGGAGGGAACTCACTATGGCTACACCTTC.

The J gene is TRBJ1-1, the V gene TRBV20-1; 8 bases map to TRBD1. The CDR3 loop spans 13 amino acids. The germline V gene has CDR1 DFQATT and CDR2 SNEGSKA (reference sequence). V trimming: 2 bases; J trimming: 4 bases; junction bases outside the gene matches: 3. CDR3 coding DNA: TGCAGTGCTAGACAGGGGGCCGGCACTGAAGCTTTCTTT. This codes for CSARQGAGTEAFF.

This clonotype has a count of ten or more. This chain connects TRBV27 to TRBJ1-2; tentative D call: TRBD1 (6 bases). The CDR3 spans 13 residues. The germline V gene encodes CDR1 MNHEY and CDR2 SMNVEV (reference sequence). Trimming removed 4 bases at V and 6 bases at J, with 12 bases between. CDR3 residues: CASSSTGTHGYTF. DNA for the CDR3: TGTGCCAGCAGTTCCACAGGGACCCATGGCTACACCTTC.

A few counts support this clonotype. The genes are TRBV28 and TRBJ1-5, with D maybe TRBD1 (6 bases). Trimming removed 7 bases at V and 1 base at J, with 14 bases between. This CDR3 is built from 15 residues. CDR1 and CDR2 from the germline V gene are MDHEN and SYDVKM. This CDR3 is CASTGWQGSNQPQHF. The CDR3, as DNA: TGTGCCAGCACCGGTTGGCAGGGGAGCAATCAGCCCCAGCATTTT.

This clonotype has ten or more counts. This chain uses TRBV19 with TRBJ1-2; a possible D gene is TRBD1 (6 bases). Germline-derived CDR1 and CDR2 are LNHDA and SQIVND (reference sequence). V was clipped by 4 bases and J by 4 bases, with 13 bases between them. This CDR3 has 14 residues. The CDR3 is CASSTRQAGYGYTF. The CDR3 DNA reads as TGTGCCAGTAGTACCCGACAGGCCGGCTATGGCTACACCTTC.